The clone carrying this T cell receptor (beta chain) was counted ten times or more. The antigen is unknown. J lost 10 bases, V lost 2 bases, and 7 bases had no gene match. The length of the CDR3 is 14 residues. Germline assignment: CDR1 SGHVS and CDR2 FNYEAQ. This sample stems from a study of T cell repertoires in cytomegalovirus infection. Study findings and constraints: CMV-specific HLA-C-restricted TCR beta clonotypes dominated the ex vivo response.

Each CDR3 protein gets one entry after TCRdb re-called the reads with MiXCR. The sample lists almost 500,000 distinct CDR3 sequences, about 11% occurring once. The specimen was PBMCs. The chain has TRBV7-6 and TRBJ2-1; 8 nucleotides match TRBD1. This TCR came from a human donor in good health (CMV status not recorded). Some clones in this sample may be carry-over from other donors' samples. CDR3 protein: CASSLSQGAREQFF. Here the CDR3 DNA reads TGTGCCAGCAGCTTATCTCAGGGGGCGAGGGAGCAGTTCTTC.